A selection of T cell receptor beta chains follows, all from one sample in a study of CD8 T cells in Susac syndrome. TCRdb ran MiXCR on the immunoSEQ multiplex PCR reads and lists one entry per CDR3 protein. The sample shows some 300,000 distinct CDR3 sequences, around nine tenths of them seen only once. Sequencing input: CD8+ T cells from PBMCs. These receptor sequences come from a human donor with multiple sclerosis. Each CDR3 is given with its conserved first and last residue. D genes are given only for firm matches. Not all rows give a size; the values are once, few, many and, for expanded clones, a class.

TGTGCCAGCAGCCAAGGGCTCAACTCCTACGAGCAGTACTTC CASSQGLNSYEQYF TRBV14 . TRBJ2-7 .
TGTGCCAGCAGCTACAAGCGGGTTAGCTCCTACGAGCAGTACTTC CASSYKRVSSYEQYF TRBV3-1 . TRBJ2-7 .
TGTGCCATCACTTACGGGGGACTAGCGGGATGGGGCGCAGCCAATGAGCAGTTCTTC CAITYGGLAGWGAANEQFF TRBV12-3/TRBV12-4 TRBD2 TRBJ2-1 .
TGTGCCAGCAGCTTAGCGGCTAGCGGGAGTCTCGGAGCCTACGAGCAGTACTTC CASSLAASGSLGAYEQYF TRBV7-6 TRBD2 TRBJ2-7 .
TGTGCCAGCAGCCAGGAGGGGGGCCTCTACAATGAGCAGTTCTTC CASSQEGGLYNEQFF TRBV3-1 . TRBJ2-1 .
TGTGCCAGCAGTTACTTGGGTCCCATGAACACTGAAGCTTTCTTT CASSYLGPMNTEAFF TRBV6-5 . TRBJ1-1 .
TGCAGTGCTAGAGACCCGGACGGGACTAATGAGCAGTTCTTC CSARDPDGTNEQFF TRBV20-1 . TRBJ2-1 .
TGTGCCAGCAAGGTAGCCTCCTACGAGCAGTACTTC CASKVASYEQYF TRBV2 . TRBJ2-7 .
TGTGCCAGGAGCCGATCTATCAACTATGGCTACACCTTC CARSRSINYGYTF TRBV19 . TRBJ1-2 .
TGTGCCAGCAGTGCGTTGGGACAAGACTTCTACGAGCAGTACTTC CASSALGQDFYEQYF TRBV27 . TRBJ2-7 few
TGTGCCAGCAGCTCCGGGACAGATGAAGCTTTCTTT CASSSGTDEAFF TRBV7-9 TRBD1 TRBJ1-1 .
TGCGCCAGCAGCCAAGCGGATGTTGACAGGAAAAACATTCAGTACTTC CASSQADVDRKNIQYF TRBV4-1 . TRBJ2-4 .
TGTGCCAGCTCAGGGGGCAACACAGATACGCAGTATTTT CASSGGNTDTQYF TRBV2 TRBD1 TRBJ2-3 .
TGTGCCAGCAGTTTATGGGGGACAGGGGTAGGCAATGAGCAGTTCTTC CASSLWGTGVGNEQFF TRBV27 TRBD1 TRBJ2-1 .
TGCGCCAGCAGCCTCCGGGCGGGGGGCGCGGTGGATGAGCAGTTCTTC CASSLRAGGAVDEQFF TRBV4-3 TRBD2 TRBJ2-1 .
TGTGCCAGCAGTTTTACAGGGGGCGGTCAGCCCCAGCATTTT CASSFTGGGQPQHF TRBV27 TRBD1 TRBJ1-5 .
TGTGCCAGCGTACCAGGGACTGTTTCTAATGAAAAACTGTTTTTT CASVPGTVSNEKLFF TRBV28 . TRBJ1-4 .
TGTGCCAGCAGCCGAGACAGACTCCCCTACAATGAGCAGTTCTTC CASSRDRLPYNEQFF TRBV13 . TRBJ2-1 once
TGTGCCAGCACCGTGTGGGGGCTGGGTCAGCCCCAGCATTTT CASTVWGLGQPQHF TRBV6-1 . TRBJ1-5 .
TGTGCCAGCCGGACTAGCGCTGGATACCTAGCTGAGCAGTACTTC CASRTSAGYLAEQYF TRBV5-6 TRBD2 TRBJ2-7 few
TGTGCCAGTAGTATCCGGGACAGTGACTACGAGCAGTACTTC CASSIRDSDYEQYF TRBV19 TRBD1 TRBJ2-7 .
TGTGCCAGTAGTTGGGGCAGGAGCTACGAGCAGTACTTC CASSWGRSYEQYF TRBV19 . TRBJ2-7 few
TGCAGCGTTGAAGACGGACTCCATGCCGGGGAGCTGTTTTTT CSVEDGLHAGELFF TRBV29-1 . TRBJ2-2 .
TGCAGCGTTGAAGATCAAAAGGGACTAGCGGGAGTGCAGTTCTTC CSVEDQKGLAGVQFF TRBV29-1 TRBD2 TRBJ2-1 .
TGTGCCAGCAGTGACTCGACTAGTTCCGAGCAGTACTTC CASSDSTSSEQYF TRBV6-4 . TRBJ2-7 once
TGTGCCAGCAGCCCCGGCTGGACAGAAAACACTGAAGCTTTCTTT CASSPGWTENTEAFF TRBV3-1 . TRBJ1-1 .
TGTGCCAGTTGGGCCCCCTCCACTGAAGCTTTCTTT CASWAPSTEAFF TRBV25-1 . TRBJ1-1 .
TGTGCCAGCAGTGAACGGGGGATGTTCACTGAAGCTTTCTTT CASSERGMFTEAFF TRBV25-1 . TRBJ1-1 once
TGTGCCAGCGACGGGCCTATACGCCGGGTCCGAGGCTATGGCTACACCTTC CASDGPIRRVRGYGYTF TRBV14 . TRBJ1-2 .
TGTGCCTGGAAGGGATTGAACGAGCAGTACTTC CAWKGLNEQYF TRBV30 . TRBJ2-7 few
TGCAGCGTTGAAGAGGGCAGGTCCTTGACTGGCTACACCTTC CSVEEGRSLTGYTF TRBV29-1 . TRBJ1-2 .
TGTGCCAGTAGTATTGTGGCAGGGGCCCCAGGCGATGAGCAGTTCTTC CASSIVAGAPGDEQFF TRBV19 . TRBJ2-1 .
TGTGCCAGCAGTGAAGCAGGGGGCATGAACACTGAAGCTTTCTTT CASSEAGGMNTEAFF TRBV2 TRBD1 TRBJ1-1 few
TGTGCCAGCAGCCCCTCGTCTCTAGCGGGAGGGCACGTCAATGAGCAGTTCTTC CASSPSSLAGGHVNEQFF TRBV11-1 TRBD2 TRBJ2-1 .
TGCAGCGTGAGGTGGTCAGGGAGGTACGAGCAGTACTTC CSVRWSGRYEQYF TRBV29-1 . TRBJ2-7 .
TGTGCCAGCAGTTTCCAAAAAACAGGGATCCATGGCTACACCTTC CASSFQKTGIHGYTF TRBV27 . TRBJ1-2 .
TGTGCCAGCACTCAATACATCGGCGGCAGGGATGAAAAACTGTTTTTT CASTQYIGGRDEKLFF TRBV7-6 . TRBJ1-4 .
TGTGCCAGCAGCTCGTACGGGACACCCTTCAATGAGCAGTTCTTC CASSSYGTPFNEQFF TRBV7-3 . TRBJ2-1 .
TGCAGCGGACAGGGTAACAATGAGCAGTTCTTC CSGQGNNEQFF TRBV29-1 TRBD1 TRBJ2-1 .
TGTGCCAGCAGCACCTCGGCTGGGGCCTACGAGCAGTACTTC CASSTSAGAYEQYF TRBV7-9 . TRBJ2-7 .
TGTGCCAGCACCTCAGGAGGGGGCTTTGAGCAGTTCTTC CASTSGGGFEQFF TRBV7-2 . TRBJ2-1 .
TGCGCCAAAACCGGAGAGGGAGAGACCCAGTACTTC CAKTGEGETQYF TRBV23-1 . TRBJ2-5 once
TGCGCCAGCAGTCAATCGGAGAGGGGGACAGATCAGCCCCAGCATTTT CASSQSERGTDQPQHF TRBV23-1 TRBD1 TRBJ1-5 .
TGTGCCACCAGCCGAAGGGGGGAAAGCTCCTACGAGCAGTACTTC CATSRRGESSYEQYF TRBV15 . TRBJ2-7 .
TGCAGCGTTGTGGCGGGCAGCTCCTACAATGAGCAGTTCTTC CSVVAGSSYNEQFF TRBV29-1 . TRBJ2-1 .
TGTGCCAGTAGTATGGGACAGTACGAGCAGTACTTC CASSMGQYEQYF TRBV19 TRBD1 TRBJ2-7 .
TGCAGCGTTGGTTCCGGCGGGGAGCTGTTTTTT CSVGSGGELFF TRBV29-1 . TRBJ2-2 .